This is a list of T cell receptor beta chains from one sample in a study of blood T cell repertoires in COVID-19. Produced via immunoSEQ multiplex PCR; TCRdb's table is partial and in-frame only. Among under 200,000 clones listed, around 80% were seen once. The sequenced material came from peripheral blood. The receptors shown here come from a man younger than 40 with active or convalescent COVID-19. The CDR3 runs from the conserved cysteine through the conserved F or W. The order of the fields is J gene, D gene, V gene, CDR3 protein. A D gene is named only where the DNA matches it firmly.

J gene: TRBJ1-5
D gene: NA
V gene: TRBV19
CDR3 protein: CASRRGVKSDQPQHF

J gene: TRBJ2-1
D gene: TRBD2
V gene: TRBV4-3
CDR3 protein: CASSQDRPSGRINEQFF

J gene: TRBJ1-2
D gene: NA
V gene: TRBV5-4
CDR3 protein: CASRGEGSGGYTF

J gene: TRBJ1-3
D gene: TRBD1
V gene: TRBV19
CDR3 protein: CASTLTGTGTSSGNTIYF

J gene: TRBJ2-7
D gene: NA
V gene: TRBV19
CDR3 protein: CASSMGFHEQYF

J gene: TRBJ2-6
D gene: NA
V gene: TRBV10-3
CDR3 protein: CAISEGQLNSGANVLTF

J gene: TRBJ2-7
D gene: NA
V gene: TRBV24-1
CDR3 protein: CATSEQGYEQYF

J gene: TRBJ1-2
D gene: NA
V gene: TRBV10-3
CDR3 protein: CAINKSGSGLSNGYTF

J gene: TRBJ1-1
D gene: TRBD1
V gene: TRBV6-5
CDR3 protein: CASSYPGGPEAFF

J gene: TRBJ1-6
D gene: NA
V gene: TRBV10-3
CDR3 protein: CAISESMSSPLHF

J gene: TRBJ2-5
D gene: TRBD1
V gene: TRBV12-5
CDR3 protein: CASGRGQGRSETQYF

J gene: TRBJ2-3
D gene: TRBD2
V gene: TRBV7-2
CDR3 protein: CASSSGTSGGTDTQYF

J gene: TRBJ2-5
D gene: NA
V gene: TRBV9
CDR3 protein: CASSVSQGGETQYF

J gene: TRBJ1-6
D gene: NA
V gene: TRBV11-3
CDR3 protein: CASSLDSYSPLHF

J gene: TRBJ2-7
D gene: TRBD1
V gene: TRBV3-1/TRBV3-2
CDR3 protein: CASSHGQGVLNNF

J gene: TRBJ1-4
D gene: NA
V gene: TRBV24-1
CDR3 protein: CATSDPGRDNEKLFF

J gene: TRBJ1-1
D gene: TRBD1
V gene: TRBV19
CDR3 protein: CASPPPGQRYTEAFF

J gene: TRBJ1-3
D gene: NA
V gene: TRBV19
CDR3 protein: CASSIRQSIGNTIYF

J gene: TRBJ2-3
D gene: NA
V gene: TRBV24-1
CDR3 protein: CATSDQGWSTDTQYF

J gene: TRBJ2-7
D gene: TRBD1
V gene: TRBV3-1/TRBV3-2
CDR3 protein: CASSQGQGVSYEQYF